The following is a T cell receptor beta chain sequence with its context. Its antigen is not known. The sample belongs to a study of CD8+CD57+ T cells in acquired aplastic anemia. Findings of the study overall: Patients and controls had in common twenty-nine CD8+ CDR3 sequences.

CDR3 and TCR beta VDJ profiling relied on a genomic DNA template. TCRdb processed the reads anew with MiXCR; each CDR3 protein has one entry. The table records 95,000 to 150,000 distinct CDR3 sequences, almost 40% of them present only once. Patients chosen for sequencing had CD8+CD57+ cells that had expanded, as shown by flow cytometry. Every patient was diagnosed with severe acquired aplastic anemia. At blood sampling, none of the patients had yet received therapy. The sequence derives from a human donor with aplastic anemia. The sample was sorted CD4+, CD8+, or CD8+CD57+ T cells (not recorded which) from PBMCs.

The CDR3 sequence: CASSSRPSGGADEQYF. CDR3 coding DNA: TGTGCCAGCAGCTCCAGACCTAGCGGGGGGGCCGACGAGCAGTACTTC. The genes are TRBV7-3 and TRBJ2-7, with 12 nucleotides matching TRBD2. The CDR3 contains 16 residues. Germline-derived CDR1 and CDR2 are SGHTA and FQGTGA. Germline trimming cut 4 bases from V and 5 bases from J; bases unmatched to any gene: 9.